One and the same sample provided the 25 T cell receptor beta chains below, sequenced in a study of T cells of healthy individuals. TCRdb ran MiXCR on the 5' RACE reads and lists one entry per CDR3 protein. The data contain about 53,000 distinct CDR3 sequences, 14% to 15% of them singletons. Receptors were obtained from a human donor in good health.

This clonotype was observed many times. The chain carries TRBV5-4 and TRBJ2-3; TRBD2 is a possible D gene (5 bases). The CDR3 sequence is 17 residues long. V shed 4 bases and J shed 0 bases, with 18 bases lying between them. Germline V gene lookup returns CDR1 SGHNT and CDR2 YYREEE (reference sequence). Here the CDR3 reads CASSPAGGPLSTDTQYF. The CDR3 DNA is TGTGCCAGCAGCCCCGCGGGCGGGCCACTTAGCACAGATACGCAGTATTTT.

This clonotype was counted many times. The chain carries TRBV12-5 and TRBJ1-5; TRBD1 matches at 8 bases. The CDR3 extends over 15 amino acids. Germline CDR1 LGHNT, CDR2 FRNRAP. J was trimmed by 5 bases and V by 2 bases; bases with no gene match: 5. DNA for the CDR3: TGTGCTAGTGGTTTGACAGGGGGATTCTATCAGCCCCAGCATTTT. Encoded protein: CASGLTGGFYQPQHF.

This clonotype was observed at least ten times. The chain carries TRBV4-1 and TRBJ2-7, with a tentative D call TRBD1 (8 bases). The CDR3 has 14 residues. The germline V gene has CDR1 MGHRA and CDR2 YSYEKL. Trimming took off 5 bases at V and 3 bases at J, with 14 bases between the two ends. This CDR3 is CASSGQGGDYEQYF. CDR3 nucleotide sequence: TGCGCCAGCAGCGGACAGGGAGGGGACTACGAGCAGTACTTC.

This clonotype has ten or more counts. The gene calls are TRBV12-3 or TRBV12-4 and TRBJ1-1; D not certain. V gave up 7 bases and J gave up 5 bases, with 14 bases separating them. CDR3 length: 13 amino acids. Here the CDR3 reads CASTQQQETEAFF. The CDR3 bases are TGTGCCAGCACCCAGCAGCAGGAAACTGAAGCTTTCTTT.

CDR3 sequence reads: CASSLRGSYNEQFF. DNA of the CDR3: TGTGCCAGCAGTTTGCGGGGCTCCTACAATGAGCAGTTCTTC. V usage is TRBV27 and J usage is TRBJ2-1, with a tentative D call TRBD2 (6 bases). V lost 3 bases and J lost 0, with 6 bases in between. CDR1 is MNHEY and CDR2 is SMNVEV in the germline V gene (reference sequence). The CDR3 runs 14 residues.

This clonotype occurred many times. This sequence joins TRBV9 and TRBJ2-7; maybe TRBD2 (5 bases). The length of the CDR3 is 13 residues. The V gene lost 4 bases and the J gene lost 5 bases, with 13 bases spanning the gap. CDR1 and CDR2 (germline): SGDLS, YYNGEE. CDR3 loop: CASSSQEADEQYF. The CDR3 DNA reads TGTGCCAGCAGCTCCCAGGAAGCGGACGAGCAGTACTTC.

This rearrangement joins TRBV24-1 to TRBJ1-2; D may be TRBD1 (5 bases). The V and J ends lost 6 bases and 2 bases respectively, with 9 bases between them. The germline CDR1 and CDR2 sequences are KGHDR and SFDVKD. This CDR3 is 13 amino acids long. The CDR3 coding sequence is TGTGCCACCAGTCCCCGGGGGAACTATGGCTACACCTTC. Residues: CATSPRGNYGYTF.

The V gene is TRBV4-1, the J gene TRBJ1-4, with D hard to call. Germline loops: CDR1 MGHRA, CDR2 YSYEKL. V lost 0 bases and J lost 7, with 6 bases in between. The CDR3 consists of 13 residues. Written as DNA, the CDR3 is TGCGCCAGCAGCCAAGATCAAGGTGAAAAACTGTTTTTT. As protein: CASSQDQGEKLFF.

This clonotype was detected ten times or more. The V call is TRBV2, the J call TRBJ2-1; D not resolved. Germline V gives CDR1 SNHLY, CDR2 FYNNEI. The CDR3 loop spans 14 amino acids. V lost 5 bases and J 6 bases, leaving 14 bases between the germline ends. The CDR3 DNA sequence: TGTGCCAGCAGTTACCGGGTCGACGGCAATGAGCAGTTCTTC. This translates into CASSYRVDGNEQFF.

This clonotype was observed at least ten times. The gene calls are TRBV2 and TRBJ2-3, with TRBD1 matching over 9 bases. Germline V gene lookup returns CDR1 SNHLY and CDR2 FYNNEI. Trimming took 4 bases from V and 0 from J; bases not matched to a gene: 2. The CDR3 runs 15 residues. CDR3: CASSAGTGSTDTQYF. For the CDR3, the DNA is TGTGCCAGCAGTGCCGGGACAGGGAGCACAGATACGCAGTATTTT. The complete variable domain, with remaining parts taken from reference TRBV2 and TRBJ2-3, reads EPEVTQTPSHQVTQMGQEVILRCVPISNHLYFYWYRQILGQKVEFLVSFYNNEISEKSEIFDDQFSVERPDGSNFTLKIRSTKLEDSAMYFCASSAGTGSTDTQYFGPGTRLTVL.

This clonotype was counted a few times. This chain connects TRBV20-1 to TRBJ2-7, with D perhaps given as TRBD1 or TRBD2 (6 bases each). The CDR3 covers 12 residues. Per the germline V gene, CDR1 is DFQATT and CDR2 is SNEGSKA (reference sequence). Trimming stripped 7 bases from V and 3 bases from J, with 13 bases between. The CDR3 nucleotides read TGCAGTGGGTCGGGGGCAAACTACGAGCAGTACTTC. This translates into CSGSGANYEQYF.

In its sample, this clonotype was seen many times. The V call is TRBV30, the J call TRBJ2-3, with TRBD2 matching 8 bases. The CDR3 has 13 amino acids. The germline CDR1 and CDR2 sequences are GTSNPN and SVGIG (reference sequence). J was trimmed by 6 bases and V by 0 bases; bases with no gene match: 2. The CDR3 DNA reads TGTGCCTGGAGTGTACAGCGGGGGGATACGCAGTATTTT. Protein: CAWSVQRGDTQYF.

This clonotype was seen ten or more times. V and J are TRBV7-2 and TRBJ2-1; no reliable D call. The CDR3 runs to 12 residues. V lost 5 bases and J 7 bases, leaving 9 bases between the germline ends. Germline CDR1 reads SGHTA; CDR2 reads FQGNSA. The CDR3 loop reads CASSRLGNEQFF. The CDR3 DNA is TGTGCCAGCAGCCGGTTGGGGAATGAGCAGTTCTTC.

The rearrangement links TRBV2 to TRBJ2-2; D is possibly TRBD2 (5 bases). There are 14 residues in the CDR3. V shed 7 bases and J shed 7 bases, with 16 bases lying between them. CDR1 is SNHLY, CDR2 FYNNEI, per germline. CDR3 amino acids: CASTRGGEYGELFF. CDR3 DNA: TGTGCCAGCACTCGCGGTGGGGAGTACGGGGAGCTGTTTTTT.

Only a few counts were recorded for this clonotype. CDR3 sequence reads: CSARDGRGGRNTEAFF. CDR3 coding DNA: TGCAGTGCTAGAGATGGTCGGGGAGGGAGGAACACTGAAGCTTTCTTT. The V call is TRBV20-1, the J call TRBJ1-1; D remains ambiguous. Trimming stripped 0 bases from V and 1 base from J, with 15 bases between. Germline CDR1 is DFQATT and CDR2 is SNEGSKA (reference sequence). CDR3 length: 16 residues.

This chain links TRBV7-9 with TRBJ1-1; D remains ambiguous. CDR3 length equals 16 residues. Germline values: CDR1 SEHNR, CDR2 FQNEAQ (reference sequence). V lost 5 bases and J 1 base, leaving 17 bases between the germline ends. In DNA form, the CDR3 reads TGTGCCAGCAGCCCGAGTGATCACGCGGGGAACACTGAAGCTTTCTTT. Translating it yields CASSPSDHAGNTEAFF. The variable domain in full, with the rest retrieved from reference TRBV7-9 and TRBJ1-1, is DTGVSQNPRHKITKRGQNVTFRCDPISEHNRLYWYRQTLGQGPEFLTYFQNEAQLEKSRLLSDRFSAERPKGSFSTLEIQRTEQGDSAMYLCASSPSDHAGNTEAFFGQGTRLTVV.

This clonotype was seen only a few times. The chain couples TRBV6-5 to TRBJ2-2; 7 nucleotides line up with TRBD2. CDR3 length: 15 residues. Trimming at V came to 2 bases and at J to 4 bases, leaving 4 bases not matched to a gene. Germline V CDR1 and CDR2: MNHEY, SVGAGI. CDR3 sequence reads: CASSYREGSTGELFF. The CDR3 nucleotides are TGTGCCAGCAGTTACAGGGAGGGGAGCACCGGGGAGCTGTTTTTT.

This clonotype was detected ten times or more. This sequence joins TRBV20-1 and TRBJ1-4, with unresolved D. Trimming stripped 0 bases from V and 2 bases from J, with 7 bases between. Germline lookup yields CDR1 DFQATT and CDR2 SNEGSKA (reference sequence). This CDR3 is built from 14 residues. This CDR3 reads CSAREGSTNEKLFF. CDR3 coding DNA: TGCAGTGCTAGAGAGGGGAGTACTAATGAAAAACTGTTTTTT.

The CDR3 nucleotides read TGCAGTGCCCCGGACAGGAGCAATCAGCCCCAGCATTTT. Its protein is CSAPDRSNQPQHF. The V gene is TRBV20-1, the J gene TRBJ1-5, with 7 bases aligning to TRBD1. The ends lost 6 bases at V and 1 base at J; junction bases unmatched: 3. CDR1 is DFQATT and CDR2 is SNEGSKA in the germline V gene (reference sequence). The CDR3 has 13 amino acids.

The J gene is TRBJ1-5, the V gene TRBV5-1, with D maybe TRBD1 (5 bases). Germline CDR1 SGHRS, CDR2 YFSETQ. The CDR3 consists of 14 residues. The germline V and J ends were trimmed by 0 bases and 8 bases, with 12 bases remaining between them. Here the CDR3 reads CASSLDGGNKPQHF. The CDR3 nucleotides read TGCGCCAGCAGCTTGGATGGGGGGAATAAGCCCCAGCATTTT.

Ten or more counts support this clonotype. The rearrangement joins TRBV6-5 to TRBJ2-7; the D gene is possibly TRBD2 (5 bases). With 8 bases removed from V and 3 bases from J, the gap between germline ends came to 17 bases. Germline V CDR1 and CDR2: MNHEY, SVGAGI. There are 14 residues in the CDR3. The CDR3 spells CASGYPGRGYEQYF. In DNA form, the CDR3 reads TGTGCCAGCGGATACCCGGGGAGAGGCTACGAGCAGTACTTC.

This chain joins TRBV3-1 and TRBJ2-3; the match to TRBD1 covers 9 bases. The CDR3 contains 16 residues. V was pared by 4 bases and J by 4 bases, with 9 bases of the junction left unmatched. Germline V gene data show CDR1 as LGHDT and CDR2 as YNNKEL (reference sequence). The CDR3 reads CASSLTGGGYADTQYF. CDR3 nucleotides: TGTGCCAGCAGCCTAACAGGGGGCGGGTATGCAGATACGCAGTATTTT.

This chain joins TRBV19 and TRBJ1-5; 8 bases map to TRBD1. Per the germline V gene, CDR1 is LNHDA and CDR2 is SQIVND (reference sequence). After removal of 5 bases from V and 4 bases from J, the junction contained 4 bases not matched to a gene. The CDR3 is made up of 14 amino acids. The CDR3 DNA sequence: TGTGCCAGTAGTTCAGGGGGCCTGAATCAGCCCCAGCATTTT. This translates into CASSSGGLNQPQHF.

This clonotype was seen many times. V usage is TRBV24-1 and J usage is TRBJ2-6; weak D call: TRBD2 (6 bases). The V gene's germline CDR1 is KGHDR and CDR2 SFDVKD. The CDR3 contains 15 residues. The V end lost 4 bases, the J end lost 2 bases, and 8 bases lay between the germline ends. The CDR3 is CATSEEGAGANVLTF. CDR3 DNA sequence: TGTGCCACCAGTGAGGAGGGAGCTGGGGCCAACGTCCTGACTTTC.

This clonotype was seen ten or more times. This chain connects TRBV6-2 or TRBV6-3 to TRBJ2-3; TRBD2 might be the D (5 bases). Trimming took 4 bases from V and 2 from J, leaving 7 bases between them. Germline V CDR1 and CDR2: MNHEY, SVGEGT. This CDR3 is 13 amino acids long. The CDR3, as DNA: TGTGCCAGCAGTTTCGGGGTCACAGATACGCAGTATTTT. This translates into CASSFGVTDTQYF.